Listed below are T cell receptor beta chains from one sample, sequenced in a study of post-analysis software for immune sequencing data. TCRdb independently ran MiXCR on the PCR reads; one entry per CDR3 protein. The sample has roughly 870,000 distinct CDR3 sequences, roughly 50% seen once. Sequences were obtained from blood. The receptors derive from a girl aged 10 to 17 with multiple sclerosis. Each CDR3 is given with its conserved first and last residue. D genes are given only for firm matches. The listing skips clone size in some rows; elsewhere it reads once, few, many or a size class.

TRBJ2-7 | TRBV12-3/TRBV12-4 | - | - | CASSPGTPMAGEQYF | TGTGCCAGCAGTCCCGGGACCCCCATGGCGGGCGAGCAGTACTTC
TRBJ2-7 | TRBV9 | - | - | CASSETPTGGGNEQYF | TGTGCCAGCAGCGAGACCCCAACAGGGGGGGGAAACGAGCAGTACTTC
TRBJ2-5 | TRBV11-2 | - | TRBD2 | CASSIYGLAGVGTQYF | TGTGCCAGCAGCATATATGGACTAGCGGGGGTTGGGACCCAGTACTTC
TRBJ2-5 | TRBV7-7 | - | - | CASSLDTAGETQYF | TGTGCCAGCAGCTTAGATACAGCGGGAGAGACCCAGTACTTC
TRBJ2-5 | TRBV20-1 | - | TRBD2 | CSVATGTSGGLNDVKQYF | TGCAGTGTCGCCACGGGGACTAGCGGGGGTCTAAACGATGTTAAGCAGTACTTC
TRBJ2-2 | TRBV18 | - | TRBD1 | CASSPPGQTNTGELFF | TGTGCCAGCTCACCCCCGGGACAGACGAACACCGGGGAGCTGTTTTTT
TRBJ2-6 | TRBV7-9 | - | - | CASSSDLGPGANVLTF | TGTGCCAGCAGCTCCGATTTGGGGCCTGGGGCCAACGTCCTGACTTTC
TRBJ1-2 | TRBV12-3/TRBV12-4 | - | - | CASSLVTQGRGYTF | TGTGCCAGCAGCCTTGTAACACAGGGACGGGGCTACACCTTC
TRBJ2-1 | TRBV20-1 | few | TRBD2 | CSARNLAGVGNEQFF | TGCAGTGCTAGAAACCTAGCGGGAGTGGGGAATGAGCAGTTCTTC
TRBJ1-5 | TRBV30 | - | TRBD1 | CAWTSTGGGQPQHF | TGTGCCTGGACCTCGACAGGGGGAGGTCAGCCCCAGCATTTT
TRBJ2-5 | TRBV29-1 | few | TRBD1 | CSADRGEETQYF | TGCAGCGCTGACAGGGGAGAAGAGACCCAGTACTTC
TRBJ2-7 | TRBV29-1 | - | TRBD1 | CSVNRGSYEQYF | TGCAGCGTGAACAGGGGGAGTTACGAGCAGTACTTC
TRBJ2-7 | TRBV5-1 | few | TRBD2 | CASSPRSSGAPSDEQYF | TGCGCCAGCAGCCCCCGGTCTAGCGGGGCCCCGTCGGACGAGCAGTACTTC
TRBJ2-3 | TRBV27 | - | TRBD2 | CASNGLAGADTQYF | TGTGCCAGCAACGGACTAGCGGGGGCGGATACGCAGTATTTT
TRBJ2-7 | TRBV5-1 | - | - | CASSSFSDSYEQYF | TGCGCCAGCAGCTCTTTCTCAGACTCCTACGAGCAGTACTTC
TRBJ1-1 | TRBV6-5 | - | - | CASSNSGPWTAEAFF | TGTGCCAGCAGTAACTCGGGACCCTGGACCGCTGAAGCTTTCTTT
TRBJ2-7 | TRBV6-5 | many | TRBD1 | CASSYSRTGDSYEQYF | TGTGCCAGCAGTTACTCCCGGACAGGGGATTCCTACGAGCAGTACTTC
TRBJ2-5 | TRBV20-1 | few | - | CSARSREAQYF | TGCAGTGCTAGAAGTAGAGAGGCCCAGTACTTC
TRBJ2-5 | TRBV24-1 | - | - | CATSDKDIGPQYF | TGTGCCACCAGTGACAAGGACATTGGACCCCAGTACTTC
TRBJ2-7 | TRBV12-3/TRBV12-4 | few | - | CASSYLTGDSMYEQYF | TGTGCCAGCAGTTACCTCACAGGGGACTCCATGTACGAGCAGTACTTC
TRBJ1-2 | TRBV6-1 | - | - | CASSEYNANYGYTF | TGTGCCAGCAGTGAATACAACGCTAACTATGGCTACACCTTC
TRBJ2-1 | TRBV20-1 | few | TRBD1 | CSARPGQGASYEQFF | TGCAGTGCTAGGCCGGGACAGGGGGCCTCCTATGAGCAGTTCTTC
TRBJ1-1 | TRBV6-5 | - | - | CASSYSWGARTEAFF | TGTGCCAGCAGTTACTCGTGGGGGGCTCGGACTGAAGCTTTCTTT
TRBJ2-7 | TRBV30 | - | - | CAWNPAGRPYEQYF | TGTGCCTGGAACCCCGCGGGACGGCCCTACGAGCAGTACTTC
TRBJ1-5 | TRBV18 | few | TRBD1 | CASSQGAFGNQPQHF | TGTGCCAGCTCACAGGGGGCTTTTGGCAATCAGCCCCAGCATTTT
TRBJ2-7 | TRBV6-4 | - | - | CASRATGGSYEQYF | TGTGCCAGCAGGGCCACCGGAGGCTCCTACGAGCAGTACTTC
TRBJ2-4 | TRBV11-2 | - | - | CASSLDSGGGRPKNIQYF | TGTGCCAGCAGCTTAGACTCCGGGGGTGGGCGACCCAAAAACATTCAGTACTTC
TRBJ2-7 | TRBV4-2 | few | TRBD2 | CASSRSGTSGRDGSYEQYF | TGTGCCAGCAGCCGCTCCGGGACTAGCGGGAGAGATGGATCCTACGAGCAGTACTTC